These T cell receptor beta chains were read from a single sample in a study of human T cells and chemical hapten exposure. From the RACE reads, TCRdb called clonotypes with MiXCR, one entry per CDR3 protein. The data hold 150,000 to 200,000 distinct CDR3 sequences, with 20% to 25% observed a single time. The sample was whole blood, taken in connection with sensitization to the hapten diphenylcyclopropenone (DPC). The receptors were sampled from a woman aged 45-60 years with alopecia areata. Some clones in this sample may be carry-over from other donors' samples. Each CDR3 is given with its conserved first and last residue. The order of the fields is clone size, J gene, D gene, V gene, CDR3 DNA, CDR3 protein. A D gene is named only where the DNA matches it firmly. Size is stated for part of the rows, as once, few or many counts, or as a class when the clone is expanded.

NA,TRBJ2-3,NA,TRBV6-6,TGTGCCAGCAGCTCCCCCACTACGCAGTATTTT,CASSSPTTQYF
many,TRBJ2-4,TRBD2,TRBV20-1,TGCAGTGCTAGAGAGGATAGCGGGAGAATCAACATTCAGTACTTC,CSAREDSGRINIQYF
NA,TRBJ2-7,NA,TRBV6-2/TRBV6-3,TGTGCCAGCAGTTATATAGGGGGAACTTACGAGCAGTACTTC,CASSYIGGTYEQYF
few,TRBJ1-5,TRBD1,TRBV19,TGTGCCAGTGGGACAGGTGTCCCTCAGCCCCAGCATTTT,CASGTGVPQPQHF
few,TRBJ1-2,NA,TRBV12-3/TRBV12-4,TGTGCCAGCAGTTTAGGGCCCGTCTATGGCTACACCTTC,CASSLGPVYGYTF
few,TRBJ2-2,NA,TRBV5-1,TGCGCCAGCAGAAATTCTGGACAGCCGAACACCGGGGAGCTGTTTTTT,CASRNSGQPNTGELFF
NA,TRBJ1-3,NA,TRBV15,TGTGCCACCAGCAGAGATGGGTCCGGAGGAAACACCATATATTTT,CATSRDGSGGNTIYF
NA,TRBJ2-1,NA,TRBV20-1,TGCAGTGCTGCCCCGACCAAACCTAATGAGCAGTTCTTC,CSAAPTKPNEQFF
NA,TRBJ1-3,NA,TRBV7-2,TGTGCCAGCAGCTTTTGGCACAGCTCTGGAAACACCATATATTTT,CASSFWHSSGNTIYF
few,TRBJ1-1,TRBD1,TRBV13,TGTGCCAGCAGCCCTAACAGGGGCGAGAACACTGAAGCTTTCTTT,CASSPNRGENTEAFF
few,TRBJ1-1,NA,TRBV20-1,TGCAGTGCTAACAGGGAGGGGGACACTGAAGCTTTCTTT,CSANREGDTEAFF
NA,TRBJ2-7,TRBD2,TRBV20-1,TGCAGTGCTAGTAGATGGGGGGGTTTAGGCTACGAGCAGTACTTC,CSASRWGGLGYEQYF
NA,TRBJ2-3,TRBD2,TRBV24-1,TGTGCCACCAGTGCGCGGGGGGATACGCAGTATTTT,CATSARGDTQYF
few,TRBJ2-2,NA,TRBV10-3,TGTGCCATCAAGGCCGGTTCCGGGGAGCTGTTTTTT,CAIKAGSGELFF
NA,TRBJ2-1,NA,TRBV11-2,TGTGCCAGCAGCTTAGTTTCCCTGACTAACGGGAACAATGAGCAGTTCTTC,CASSLVSLTNGNNEQFF
NA,TRBJ2-3,TRBD1,TRBV7-9,TGTGCCAGCAGCCACAGACAGGGAAGCACAGATACGCAGTATTTT,CASSHRQGSTDTQYF
few,TRBJ1-1,NA,TRBV27,TGTGCCAGCTTTATTACACCGAACACTGAAGCTTTCTTT,CASFITPNTEAFF
NA,TRBJ1-5,NA,TRBV20-1,TGCAGTGCTAGAGAACCGAGCGGACTTAGGCCCCAGCATTTT,CSAREPSGLRPQHF
NA,TRBJ2-7,NA,TRBV3-1,TGTGCCAGCAGCCAAGATTGGGATCGCGAGCAGTACTTC,CASSQDWDREQYF
many,TRBJ2-1,NA,TRBV29-1,TGCAGCGCCAGTGGGGGAGCGAGTAATGAGCAGTTCTTC,CSASGGASNEQFF
NA,TRBJ1-6,NA,TRBV4-2,TGTGCCAGCAGCCAAGATCCCGGTTCCAGCTCCTATAATTCACCCCTCCACTTT,CASSQDPGSSSYNSPLHF
NA,TRBJ2-2,TRBD2,TRBV27,TGTGCCAGCAGTTTACGGCGGGAGTCGAAAAGTACCGGGGAGCTGTTTTTT,CASSLRRESKSTGELFF
NA,TRBJ2-7,TRBD2,TRBV5-1,TGCGCCAGCAGCTTGGTCGCTAGCGGCGACTACGAGCAGTACTTC,CASSLVASGDYEQYF
NA,TRBJ2-7,TRBD1,TRBV12-3/TRBV12-4,TGTGCCAGCACCCTCGGGACAGGGGCCGCGGGAGGAGCCCGCGAGCAGTACTTC,CASTLGTGAAGGAREQYF
NA,TRBJ2-2,NA,TRBV5-1,TGCGCCAGCAGCTTCCCAGCCTTAAAGGGGGACACCGGGGAGCTGTTTTTT,CASSFPALKGDTGELFF
few,TRBJ1-2,TRBD1,TRBV6-5,TGTGCCAGCAGTGGGACAGGGGTAAAATATGGCTACACCTTC,CASSGTGVKYGYTF
NA,TRBJ1-3,TRBD1,TRBV11-2,TGTGCCAGCAGCTCGGACAGGGCCGTCTCTGGAAACACCATATATTTT,CASSSDRAVSGNTIYF
NA,TRBJ2-5,TRBD2,TRBV11-1,TGTGCCAGCAGCCCGGCGAGTCTTCTAGCGGGAGGGGAGACCCAGTACTTC,CASSPASLLAGGETQYF